This T cell receptor beta chain was sequenced for a study of neurological immune-mediated disorders. The cDNA was generated by 5'RACE with 10-nucleotide random UMIs. TCRdb re-analysed the 5' RACE reads in MiXCR, keeping a single row per CDR3 protein. The sample consists of 84,000 or so distinct CDR3 sequences, roughly 13% of them appearing once. This clonotype was observed at least ten times. What it recognizes is unknown. The study's findings and limits: Across subjects, expanded clones had no CDR3 amino acid sequences in common, pointing to private repertoires in all groups.

As to time point: longitudinal time-point 2. The CDR3 contains 15 residues. From germline, CDR1 is SGDLS and CDR2 YYNGEE. V shed 3 bases and J 8 bases; nucleotides not matched to a gene: 7. The rearrangement joins TRBV9 to TRBJ1-4; 10 bases fit TRBD1. Sequencing used PBMCs. The source of this sequence is a female donor with HTLV-1-associated myelopathy (HAM/TSP). Here the CDR3 DNA reads TGTGCCAGCAGCGCGAGCGGGACAGGGGAAGAAAAACTGTTTTTT. This codes for CASSASGTGEEKLFF.